The next 2 T cell receptor beta chains were all read from a single sample in a study of early T cells in non-severe SARS-CoV-2 infection (dated by TCRdb to 2020 to 2023). The library was produced with 5' RACE. The reads were generated on a NextSeq 500. TCRdb cleaned the public reads at Q25 with fastp, built clones with MiXCR and kept in-frame beta chains. Merged by CDR3 protein, the rows form single entries marked with the most common genes and DNA. This sample gives roughly 54,000 distinct CDR3 sequences in total; 10% to 15% of them show up just once. The ten top clones hold about 5% of the sample. The sequencing sample was made of whole blood. The receptors derive from an adult who was a healthcare worker with PCR-confirmed SARS-CoV-2 infection or an uninfected control (not recorded which).

The sample holds many counts of this clonotype. The rearrangement uses TRBV27 and TRBJ2-3, with 7 bases aligning to TRBD2. The CDR3 spans 13 residues. Unmatched junction bases numbered 3, after V lost 6 bases and J lost 3 bases. Germline V CDR1 and CDR2: MNHEY, SMNVEV (reference sequence). As DNA, the CDR3 is TGTGCCAGCAGCCGGGGGGAGACAGATACGCAGTATTTT. As protein: CASSRGETDTQYF.

At least ten counts were recorded for this clonotype. The CDR3 sequence is CASSMSQGPVSNSPLHF. The CDR3 bases are TGTGCCAGCAGTATGTCACAGGGGCCGGTTTCTAATTCACCCCTCCACTTT. The chain is built from TRBV12-3 or TRBV12-4 and TRBJ1-6, with 7 bases lining up with TRBD1. The CDR3 loop spans 17 amino acids. After removal of 5 bases from V and 6 bases from J, the junction contained 13 bases not matched to a gene.